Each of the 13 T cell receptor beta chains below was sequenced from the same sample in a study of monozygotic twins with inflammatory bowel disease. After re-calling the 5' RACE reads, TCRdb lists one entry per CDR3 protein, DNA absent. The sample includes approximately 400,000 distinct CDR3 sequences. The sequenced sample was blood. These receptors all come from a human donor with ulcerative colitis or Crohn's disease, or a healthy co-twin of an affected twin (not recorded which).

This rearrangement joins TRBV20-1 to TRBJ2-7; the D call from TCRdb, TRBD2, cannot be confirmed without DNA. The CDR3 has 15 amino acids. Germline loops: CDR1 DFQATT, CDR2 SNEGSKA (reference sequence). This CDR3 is CSARSGLAVSYEQYF.

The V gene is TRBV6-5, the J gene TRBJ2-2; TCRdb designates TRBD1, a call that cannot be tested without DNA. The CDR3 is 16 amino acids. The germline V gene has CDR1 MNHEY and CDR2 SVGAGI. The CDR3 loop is CASSFLAGTTTGELFF.

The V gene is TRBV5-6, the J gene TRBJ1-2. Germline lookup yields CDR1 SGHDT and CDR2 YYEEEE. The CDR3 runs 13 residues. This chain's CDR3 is CASSPLLGDGYTF. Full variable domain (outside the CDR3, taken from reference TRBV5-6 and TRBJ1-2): DAGVTQSPTHLIKTRGQQVTLRCSPKSGHDTVSWYQQALGQGPQFIFQYYEEEERQRGNFPDRFSGHQFPNYSSELNVNALLLGDSALYLCASSPLLGDGYTFGSGTRLTVV.

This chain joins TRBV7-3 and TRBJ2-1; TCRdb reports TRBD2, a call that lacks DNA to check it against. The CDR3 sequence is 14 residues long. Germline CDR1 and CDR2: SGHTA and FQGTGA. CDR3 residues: CASSSTSGSHEQFF.

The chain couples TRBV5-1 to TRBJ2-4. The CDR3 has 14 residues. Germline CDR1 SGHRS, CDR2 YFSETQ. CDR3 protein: CASSLTSAKNIQYF. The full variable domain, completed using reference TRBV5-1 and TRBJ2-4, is KAGVTQTPRYLIKTRGQQVTLSCSPISGHRSVSWYQQTPGQGLQFLFEYFSETQRNKGNFPGRFSGRQFSNSRSEMNVSTLELGDSALYLCASSLTSAKNIQYFGAGTRLSVL.

The CDR3 loop reads CASSLAVGGGLSDEQFF. The genes are TRBV5-1 and TRBJ2-1; with no DNA, the TCRdb D assignment of TRBD1 cannot be verified. The CDR3 is made up of 17 amino acids. CDR1 is SGHRS, CDR2 YFSETQ, per germline.

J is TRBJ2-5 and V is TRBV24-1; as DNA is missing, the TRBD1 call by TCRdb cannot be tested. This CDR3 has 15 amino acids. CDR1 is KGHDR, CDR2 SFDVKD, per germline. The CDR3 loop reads CATSPGERQGETQYF.

CDR3 residues: CASSDRNTGELFF. The rearrangement uses TRBV25-1 and TRBJ2-2; the TCRdb D gene call, TRBD1, has no DNA to confirm it. The CDR3 covers 13 residues. CDR1 and CDR2 (germline): MGHDK, SYGVNS.

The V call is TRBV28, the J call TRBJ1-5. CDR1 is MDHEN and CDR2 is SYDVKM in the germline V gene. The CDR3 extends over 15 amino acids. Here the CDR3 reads CASTHGGGGGQPQHF.

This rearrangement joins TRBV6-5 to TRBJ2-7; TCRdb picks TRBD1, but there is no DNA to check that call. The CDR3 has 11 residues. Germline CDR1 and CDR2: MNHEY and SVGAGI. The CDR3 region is CATRDIYEQYF.

The CDR3 protein is CAIRGGDSPLHF. The chain has TRBV10-3 and TRBJ1-6; TCRdb outputs TRBD1, but without DNA this stays unchecked. The CDR3 spans 12 residues. CDR1 ENHRY and CDR2 SYGVKD come from the germline V gene.

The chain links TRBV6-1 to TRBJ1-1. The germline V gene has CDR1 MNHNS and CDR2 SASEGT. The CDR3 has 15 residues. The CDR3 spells CASSPTSLFAGRAFF.

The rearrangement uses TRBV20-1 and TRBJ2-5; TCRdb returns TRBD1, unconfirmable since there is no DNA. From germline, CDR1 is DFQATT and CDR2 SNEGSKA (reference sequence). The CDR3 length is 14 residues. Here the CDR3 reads CSAVPGTGVETQYF.